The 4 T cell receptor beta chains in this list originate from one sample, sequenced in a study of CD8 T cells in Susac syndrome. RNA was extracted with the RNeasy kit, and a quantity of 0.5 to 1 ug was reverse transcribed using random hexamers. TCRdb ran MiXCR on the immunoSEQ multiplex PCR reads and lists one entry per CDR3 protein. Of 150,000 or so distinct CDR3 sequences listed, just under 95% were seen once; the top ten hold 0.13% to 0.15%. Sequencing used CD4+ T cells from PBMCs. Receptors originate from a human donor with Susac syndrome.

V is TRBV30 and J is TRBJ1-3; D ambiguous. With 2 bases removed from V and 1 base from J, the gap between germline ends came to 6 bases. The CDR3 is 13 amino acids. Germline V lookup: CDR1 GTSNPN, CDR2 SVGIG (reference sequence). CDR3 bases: TGTGCCTGGAGTCTCGGATCTGGAAACACCATATATTTT. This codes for CAWSLGSGNTIYF.

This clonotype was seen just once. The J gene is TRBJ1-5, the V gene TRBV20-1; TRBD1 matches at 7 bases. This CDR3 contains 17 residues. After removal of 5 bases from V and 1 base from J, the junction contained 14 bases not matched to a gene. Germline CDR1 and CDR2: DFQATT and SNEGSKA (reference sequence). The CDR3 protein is CSALDRVDVWSNQPQHF. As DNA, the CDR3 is TGCAGTGCTCTAGACAGGGTGGATGTGTGGAGCAATCAGCCCCAGCATTTT.

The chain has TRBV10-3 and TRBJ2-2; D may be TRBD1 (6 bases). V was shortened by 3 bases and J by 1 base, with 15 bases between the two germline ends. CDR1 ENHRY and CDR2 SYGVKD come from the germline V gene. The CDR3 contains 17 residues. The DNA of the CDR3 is TGTGCCATCAGTGACCCCAAAAGGGGGTTGAACACCGGGGAGCTGTTTTTT. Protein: CAISDPKRGLNTGELFF.

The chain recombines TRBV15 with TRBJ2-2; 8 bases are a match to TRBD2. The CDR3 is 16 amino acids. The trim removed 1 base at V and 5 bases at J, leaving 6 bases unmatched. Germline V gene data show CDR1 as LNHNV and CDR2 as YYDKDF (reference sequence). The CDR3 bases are TGTGCCACCAGCAGAGGTCTAGCGGGTCAAACCGGGGAGCTGTTTTTT. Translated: CATSRGLAGQTGELFF.